Each of the 29 T cell receptor beta chains below was sequenced from the same sample in a study of OX40 agonist ivuxolimab in advanced cancers. The table came from immunoSEQ multiplex PCR; TCRdb's copy has only in-frame clones and leaves some out. Of around 60,000 clones in the sample, roughly 80% were seen once. The sample in question was CD4+ or CD8+ T cells sorted from blood, obtained in a trial of the OX40 agonist ivuxolimab. All receptors come from an adult with an advanced solid tumor such as melanoma, head and neck, liver or kidney cancer.

The chain combines TRBV9 with TRBJ2-7; unclear D gene. CDR1 is SGDLS and CDR2 is YYNGEE in the germline V gene. The CDR3 sequence is 10 residues long. The ends were cut back, 3 bases at V and 5 bases at J, with 3 bases in the middle. CDR3 amino acids: CASSAHEQYF. The CDR3 DNA follows: TGTGCCAGCAGCGCCCACGAGCAGTACTTC. The variable domain in full, completed from reference TRBV9 and TRBJ2-7, reads DSGVTQTPKHLITATGQRVTLRCSPRSGDLSVYWYQQSLDQGLQFLIQYYNGEERAKGNILERFSAQQFPDLHSELNLSSLELGDSALYFCASSAHEQYFGPGTRLTVT.

In DNA form, the CDR3 reads TGTGCCAGCAGCTCGCAACCGATCCGCAATGAGCAGTTCTTC. It specifies CASSSQPIRNEQFF. The chain has TRBV7-2 and TRBJ2-1, with D unresolved. The CDR3 consists of 14 residues. V lost 4 bases to trimming and J lost 6 bases, with 13 bases between them. Germline loops: CDR1 SGHTA, CDR2 FQGNSA.

The rearrangement links TRBV10-3 to TRBJ2-7; 10 bases map to TRBD1. The germline gives CDR1 ENHRY, CDR2 SYGVKD. The V segment lost 4 bases and the J segment 4 bases; nucleotides outside the gene matches: 4. The CDR3 length is 14 residues. As DNA, the CDR3 is TGTGCCATCAGTGGCAGACAGGGGGCGTACGAGCAGTACTTC. It encodes CAISGRQGAYEQYF.

The V and J genes are TRBV2 and TRBJ1-2; maybe TRBD1 (5 bases). Trimming removed 6 bases at V and 2 bases at J, with 13 bases between. CDR1 and CDR2 from the germline V gene are SNHLY and FYNNEI. The CDR3 is 14 residues long. Here the CDR3 reads CASRGNEGNYGYTF. CDR3 DNA sequence: TGTGCCAGCAGGGGTAACGAGGGGAACTATGGCTACACCTTC. Supplemented by reference TRBV2 and TRBJ1-2, the full variable domain reads EPEVTQTPSHQVTQMGQEVILRCVPISNHLYFYWYRQILGQKVEFLVSFYNNEISEKSEIFDDQFSVERPDGSNFTLKIRSTKLEDSAMYFCASRGNEGNYGYTFGSGTRLTVV.

The chain links TRBV21-1 to TRBJ2-4; TRBD2 is taken as the D call from the table, unchecked against the DNA. TRBV21-1 is designated a pseudogene. The CDR3 covers 15 residues. This CDR3 is CASSPQEGAKNIQYF. CDR3 nucleotides: TGTGCCAGCAGTCCACAGGAGGGGGCCAAAAACATTCAGTACTTC.

CDR3 coding DNA: TGCGCCAGCCGTCGGGGACAATGGGGCGGGGAGCTGTTTTTT. Its protein is CASRRGQWGGELFF. The V gene is TRBV5-1, the J gene TRBJ2-2; possible D gene TRBD1, 6 bases. The V gene lost 7 bases and the J gene lost 7 bases, with 17 bases spanning the gap. Germline CDR1 and CDR2: SGHRS and YFSETQ. This CDR3 is built from 14 residues.

The V gene is TRBV7-2, the J gene TRBJ1-5, with D possibly TRBD1 on 6 matching bases. This CDR3 is 13 amino acids long. V lost 5 bases to trimming and J lost 7 bases, with 12 bases between them. CDR1 is SGHTA and CDR2 is FQGNSA in the germline V gene. The CDR3 sequence: CASSGGRLQPQHF. As DNA, the CDR3 is TGTGCCAGCAGCGGGGGGCGTTTACAGCCCCAGCATTTT.

The chain is built from TRBV2 and TRBJ2-2; 11 bases are shared with TRBD2. J gave up 6 bases and V 5 bases, and 5 bases lay outside the gene matches. There are 15 residues in the CDR3. CDR1 and CDR2 from the germline V gene are SNHLY and FYNNEI. CDR3 sequence reads: CASSLAGGLPGELFF. The CDR3 DNA is TGTGCCAGCAGTTTAGCGGGAGGGTTACCCGGGGAGCTGTTTTTT.

This chain connects TRBV2 to TRBJ1-6; unclear D gene. The CDR3 is 14 amino acids. V lost 3 bases and J lost 7, with 10 bases in between. The V gene's germline CDR1 is SNHLY and CDR2 FYNNEI. The CDR3 sequence: CASSELASNSPLHF. The CDR3 DNA reads TGTGCCAGCAGTGAGTTGGCCAGCAATTCACCCCTCCACTTT.

This clone was seen a handful of times. The DNA for the CDR3 is TGCAGCGTTCAGGGGTCGGGGTCCCGCTATAGCAATCAGCCCCAGCATTTT. It translates to CSVQGSGSRYSNQPQHF. The V gene is TRBV29-1, the J gene TRBJ1-5; weak D call: TRBD1 (6 bases). Per germline, CDR1 SQVTM and CDR2 ANQGSEA. V dropped 5 bases and J dropped 0 bases, with 20 bases sitting between them. The CDR3 is made up of 17 amino acids.

The sample holds a few counts of this clone. J is TRBJ1-5 and V is TRBV15; 7 bases match TRBD1. Germline CDR1 and CDR2: LNHNV and YYDKDF (reference sequence). The V segment lost 0 bases and the J segment 0 bases; nucleotides outside the gene matches: 8. The CDR3 is 18 amino acids. CDR3 DNA: TGTGCCACCAGCAGAGATTCTAATACAGGGGCTAGCAATCAGCCCCAGCATTTT. It codes for CATSRDSNTGASNQPQHF.

The chain carries TRBV19 and TRBJ2-1, with 7 positions matching TRBD2. The CDR3 consists of 16 residues. Germline CDR1 is LNHDA and CDR2 is SQIVND (reference sequence). J lost 4 bases, V lost 8 bases, and 14 bases had no gene match. CDR3 residues: CASGSWGRTRYNEQFF. CDR3 sequence (DNA): TGTGCCAGTGGCTCTTGGGGGAGGACTAGATACAATGAGCAGTTCTTC.

The V and J genes are TRBV2 and TRBJ2-2, with a tentative D call TRBD2 (6 bases). This CDR3 is built from 13 residues. CDR1 is SNHLY, CDR2 FYNNEI, per germline. Trimming shortened V by 9 bases and J by 5 bases, and 13 bases separated the two germline ends. The CDR3 spells CASGGTQTGELFF. CDR3 bases: TGTGCCAGTGGGGGGACCCAGACCGGGGAGCTGTTTTTT.

A note on this clone: The junction departs from the called germline gene at one end, perhaps through a read error. The chain carries TRBV7-9 and TRBJ2-5, with D perhaps given as TRBD1 or TRBD2 (5 bases each). The CDR3 runs to 14 residues. From germline, CDR1 is SEHNR and CDR2 FQNEAQ (reference sequence). Written as DNA, the CDR3 is TGTGCCAGCAGCCTAGCCCGGGACGCGGAGACCCAGTACTTC. It translates to CASSLARDAETQYF.

This CDR3 reads CASSPPRGETVGEKLFF. The DNA for the CDR3 is TGTGCCAGCAGCCCCCCTCGGGGGGAGACGGTAGGAGAAAAACTGTTTTTT. The genes are TRBV11-3 and TRBJ1-4; D perhaps matches TRBD1 (5 bases). V was shortened by 5 bases and J by 8 bases, with 24 bases between the two germline ends. The germline CDR1 and CDR2 sequences are SGHNT and YENEEA. The CDR3 consists of 17 residues.

The chain links TRBV7-2 to TRBJ2-4, with unresolved D. Trimming removed 0 bases at V and 2 bases at J, with 5 bases between. CDR3 size: 14 residues. Germline V gene lookup returns CDR1 SGHTA and CDR2 FQGNSA. The CDR3 region has the DNA TGTGCCAGCAGCTTAGCAGACTCCAAAAACATTCAGTACTTC. Its translation is CASSLADSKNIQYF.

The chain employs TRBV18 and TRBJ1-1; D not certain. This CDR3 contains 14 residues. CDR1 and CDR2 from the germline V gene are KGHSH and LQKENI. V lost 4 bases, J lost 1 base, and 10 bases lay in between. CDR3 amino acids: CASSLSSTNTEAFF. CDR3 coding DNA: TGTGCCAGCTCACTTTCTTCCACGAACACTGAAGCTTTCTTT.

This chain connects TRBV4-1 to TRBJ2-1; the match to TRBD2 covers 13 bases. The CDR3 spans 15 residues. The ends lost 3 bases at V and 9 bases at J; junction bases unmatched: 5. The germline V gene encodes CDR1 MGHRA and CDR2 YSYEKL. The CDR3 here is CASSQGLAGFGEQFF. DNA of the CDR3: TGCGCCAGCAGCCAGGGACTAGCGGGGTTCGGTGAGCAGTTCTTC.

The chain is built from TRBV20-1 and TRBJ1-2, with D perhaps matching TRBD1 (6 bases). In germline, CDR1 is DFQATT, CDR2 SNEGSKA (reference sequence). The CDR3 extends over 11 amino acids. Trimming took 4 bases from V and 5 from J, leaving 8 bases between them. This CDR3 reads CSATGEYGYTF. In nucleotides, the CDR3 is TGCAGTGCTACAGGGGAATATGGCTACACCTTC.

The chain carries TRBV7-2 and TRBJ1-1; a possible D gene is TRBD1 (5 bases). Germline CDR1 and CDR2: SGHTA and FQGNSA. This CDR3 has 14 amino acids. Trimming left V 4 bases short and J 0 bases short, with 9 bases between. In DNA form, the CDR3 reads TGTGCCAGCAGCTCGATAGGGGTGAACACTGAAGCTTTCTTT. Translating gives CASSSIGVNTEAFF.

The chain employs TRBV5-1 and TRBJ1-1; no firm D call. The V gene lost 6 bases and the J gene lost 1 base, with 13 bases spanning the gap. The length of the CDR3 is 14 residues. CDR1 is SGHRS, CDR2 YFSETQ, per germline. CDR3 residues: CASIRDMGNTEAFF. The CDR3 DNA reads TGCGCCAGCATTCGGGATATGGGGAACACTGAAGCTTTCTTT.

The chain couples TRBV4-1 to TRBJ1-4, with 7 nucleotides matching TRBD1. Germline trimming cut 5 bases from V and 7 bases from J; bases unmatched to any gene: 7. CDR1 and CDR2 from the germline V gene are MGHRA and YSYEKL. This CDR3 spans 14 amino acids. CDR3 loop: CASSTAQGGEKLFF. The DNA for the CDR3 is TGCGCCAGCAGCACCGCCCAGGGGGGTGAAAAACTGTTTTTT.

A single count supports this clone. At one boundary the junction diverges from the germline segment, which might be a read error. The chain is built from TRBV9 and TRBJ2-2; tentative D call: TRBD2 (5 bases). This CDR3 has 14 amino acids. Per germline, CDR1 SGDLS and CDR2 YYNGEE. The CDR3 here is CARPFVPEHRGAVF. CDR3 nucleotides: TGTGCCCGTCCCTTTGTCCCCGAACACCGGGGAGCTGTTTTT.

The V call is TRBV5-4, the J call TRBJ1-2; 7 bases map to TRBD1. The CDR3 is made up of 12 amino acids. Germline CDR1 reads SGHNT; CDR2 reads YYREEE (reference sequence). The V segment lost 2 bases and the J segment 6 bases; nucleotides outside the gene matches: 1. The CDR3 reads CASSLDRDGYTF. CDR3 sequence (DNA): TGTGCCAGCAGCTTAGACAGGGATGGCTACACCTTC.

V usage is TRBV7-9 and J usage is TRBJ1-1; D is perhaps TRBD1 (5 bases). The germline V gene has CDR1 SEHNR and CDR2 FQNEAQ (reference sequence). The CDR3 has 14 residues. V was clipped by 1 base and J by 5 bases, with 11 bases between them. The CDR3: CASSLGAGRTEAFF. DNA for the CDR3: TGTGCCAGCAGCTTAGGGGCAGGGCGGACTGAAGCTTTCTTT.

The V and J genes are TRBV18 and TRBJ2-1; D call uncertain. This CDR3 spans 13 amino acids. V was clipped by 2 bases and J by 10 bases, with 12 bases between them. The germline CDR1 and CDR2 sequences are KGHSH and LQKENI. The CDR3: CASSPTSRTEQFF. The CDR3 nucleotides read TGTGCCAGCTCACCAACTTCACGGACCGAGCAGTTCTTC.

The count of this clone is one. V and J are TRBV11-2 and TRBJ2-5; D possibly corresponds to TRBD2 (6 bases). From germline, CDR1 is SGHAT and CDR2 FQNNGV. Trimming removed 4 bases from V and 4 bases from J, with 13 bases in between. The CDR3 extends over 14 amino acids. This chain's CDR3 is CASSSLARGETQYF. The DNA for the CDR3 is TGTGCCAGCAGCTCCCTGGCGCGGGGAGAGACCCAGTACTTC. The whole variable domain, filled in from reference TRBV11-2 and TRBJ2-5, reads EAGVAQSPRYKIIEKRQSVAFWCNPISGHATLYWYQQILGQGPKLLIQFQNNGVVDDSQLPKDRFSAERLKGVDSTLKIQPAKLEDSAVYLCASSSLARGETQYFGPGTRLLVL.

The V call is TRBV7-2, the J call TRBJ1-5, with TRBD1 identical over 7 bases. Germline loops: CDR1 SGHTA, CDR2 FQGNSA. The V and J ends lost 1 base and 3 bases, in that order; junction bases with no gene match: 3. The CDR3 runs 15 residues. The CDR3 loop is CASSLVTGTNQPQHF. CDR3 sequence (DNA): TGTGCCAGCAGCTTAGTGACAGGGACCAATCAGCCCCAGCATTTT.

CDR3 in amino acids: CASRAQAGGNTEAFF. The CDR3 nucleotides read TGTGCCAGCAGGGCCCAGGCCGGGGGGAACACTGAAGCTTTCTTT. The chain employs TRBV7-9 and TRBJ1-1; D perhaps matches TRBD1 (5 bases). Between the trimmed V and J ends, which lost 6 bases and 1 base, there was a span of 15 bases. CDR3 length equals 15 residues. CDR1 SEHNR and CDR2 FQNEAQ come from the germline V gene (reference sequence).